This T cell receptor beta chain was recovered during a study of blood T cell repertoires in COVID-19. In the study overall: From T cells, B-cell-depleted T cells, or PBMCs came the material, which was cDNA or gDNA.

This clone came up once. Sequencing used immunoSEQ multiplex PCR; TCRdb keeps in-frame clones, though not all of them. The sample lists some 150,000 clones, roughly 80% occurring once. The germline V gene encodes CDR1 SGHKS and CDR2 YYEKEE (reference sequence). Between the trimmed V and J ends, which lost 4 bases and 1 base, there was a span of 12 bases. The CDR3 has 16 residues. This chain uses TRBV5-5 with TRBJ2-6, with D tentatively TRBD1 (5 bases). The sample consisted of peripheral blood. The receptor's source is a human donor in a cohort sampled during active COVID-19. The CDR3 protein is CASSVPRVSGANVLTF. CDR3 bases: TGTGCCAGCAGCGTCCCCAGGGTATCTGGGGCCAACGTCCTGACTTTC.